The 3 T cell receptor beta chains below all came from one sample that was sequenced in a study of CD8+ T cells in alopecia areata. Isolated RNA was reverse transcribed into cDNA used as the sequencing template. The table came from immunoSEQ multiplex PCR; TCRdb's copy has only in-frame clones and leaves some out. Here the sample spans over 85,000 clones, over 40% being singletons. Sample: CD4+ T cells sorted from blood. These TCRs come from a human donor with alopecia areata.

This chain links TRBV5-4 with TRBJ2-2, with D unresolved. CDR3 size: 15 residues. CDR1 is SGHNT, CDR2 YYREEE, per germline (reference sequence). V lost 1 base, J lost 3 bases, and 10 bases lay in between. This CDR3 is CASSLKGRYTGELFF. The CDR3 bases are TGTGCCAGCAGCTTGAAGGGAAGATACACCGGGGAGCTGTTTTTT. Drawing the rest from reference TRBV5-4 and TRBJ2-2, the complete variable domain is ETGVTQSPTHLIKTRGQQVTLRCSSQSGHNTVSWYQQALGQGPQFIFQYYREEENGRGNFPPRFSGLQFPNYSSELNVNALELDDSALYLCASSLKGRYTGELFFGEGSRLTVL.

This clone has more than one count but fewer than ten. The chain uses TRBV23-1 and TRBJ1-2, with TRBD1 identical over 7 bases. TRBV23-1 qualifies as an ORF whose function is uncertain. This CDR3 region has 15 residues. V gave up 1 base and J gave up 7 bases; unmatched junction bases: 9. The chain's CDR3 is CASSQFSQGEAGYTF. The CDR3 nucleotides read TGCGCCAGCAGTCAATTCAGTCAGGGGGAGGCTGGCTACACCTTC.

This clone was found once. V is TRBV30 and J is TRBJ2-1, with D tentatively TRBD2 (6 bases). The germline V and J ends were trimmed by 5 bases and 6 bases, with 14 bases remaining between them. Per the germline V gene, CDR1 is GTSNPN and CDR2 is SVGIG (reference sequence). The CDR3 runs to 13 residues. This CDR3 reads CAWWQGGSNEQFF. CDR3 bases: TGTGCCTGGTGGCAGGGAGGTTCCAATGAGCAGTTCTTC.